Here is one T cell receptor beta chain with its context. Its antigen remains unidentified. This sample stems from a study of Graves' ophthalmopathy and Graves' hyperthyroidism. Using RNA transcripts, the TCR beta CDR3 regions were amplified. The first-round RT-PCR employed HTBI primers together with the Qiagen OneStep RT-PCR kit. A multiplex PCR was then performed as the second round. TCRdb redid the calling of the multiplex PCR reads with MiXCR, one entry per CDR3 protein. This sample has approximately 480,000 distinct CDR3 sequences, with about an eighth found just once. Trimming removed 0 bases from V and 10 bases from J, with 12 bases in between. The germline V gene has CDR1 SGHTA and CDR2 FQGNSA. The length of the CDR3 is 13 residues. The study's findings and limits: Blood also carried most expanded thyroid clonotypes exceeding 0.001 frequency.

The specimen was blood. The chain carries TRBV7-2 and TRBJ1-1; the D gene is possibly TRBD1 (6 bases). This TCR derives from a woman aged 25 to 39 with Graves' ophthalmopathy. The CDR3 loop reads CASSLAGGAGAFF. CDR3 nucleotide sequence: TGTGCCAGCAGCTTAGCGGGGGGCGCGGGAGCTTTCTTT. Full variable domain (missing parts from reference TRBV7-2 and TRBJ1-1): GAGVSQSPSNKVTEKGKDVELRCDPISGHTALYWYRQSLGQGLEFLIYFQGNSAPDKSGLPSDRFSAERTGGSVSTLTIQRTQQEDSAVYLCASSLAGGAGAFFGQGTRLTVV.